The sequence of this T cell receptor (beta chain) was determined in a study of T cell repertoires in cytomegalovirus infection. TCRdb used MiXCR to reprocess the reads, holding one entry per CDR3 protein. The sample lists 500,000 or so distinct CDR3 sequences, 15% to 20% occurring once. CDR3 length: 16 residues. From germline, CDR1 is LNHNV and CDR2 YYDKDF (reference sequence). Trimming took 0 bases from V and 0 from J, leaving 9 bases between them. The receptor comes from a human donor in good health (CMV status not recorded). Some clones in this sample may be carry-over from other donors' samples. Sequencing was performed on CD8+ T cells from PBMCs. The V gene is TRBV15, the J gene TRBJ1-5; D is uncertain. In DNA, the CDR3 is TGTGCCACCAGCAGAGATCGGAGGGCTAGCAATCAGCCCCAGCATTTT. Its protein is CATSRDRRASNQPQHF.